A selection of T cell receptor beta chains follows, all from one sample in a study of CD8+ T cells in alopecia areata. TCRdb keeps only in-frame clones here, not all; method: immunoSEQ multiplex PCR. Among around 97,000 clones, about nine tenths were seen once, and the ten largest hold approximately 10%. Sequencing used CD8+ T cells sorted from blood, obtained at approximately week 34, from a patient treated with tofacitinib. The receptor source for this set is a human donor with alopecia areata. The CDR3 runs from the conserved cysteine through the conserved F or W. The D gene is left open where the match is weak. Clone size is not always given. Where it is, it says once, few, many or a class for expanded clones.

DNA: TGCAGCGTTCCCCAGGGCCCAGATACGCAGTATTTT
CDR3: CSVPQGPDTQYF
V: TRBV29-1
D: -
length: 12
size: -
J: TRBJ2-3

DNA: TGTGCCAGCAGCTATTGGGGCGATGAGCAGTTCTTC
CDR3: CASSYWGDEQFF
V: TRBV11-2
D: -
length: 12
size: -
J: TRBJ2-1

DNA: TGTGCCAGCAGCGGAAACACCATATATTTT
CDR3: CASSGNTIYF
V: TRBV9
D: -
length: 10
size: few
J: TRBJ1-3

DNA: TGTGCCATCAAATCCTCCGGGACTCTAACCTACGAGCAGTACTTC
CDR3: CAIKSSGTLTYEQYF
V: TRBV10-3
D: -
length: 15
size: -
J: TRBJ2-7

DNA: TGTGCCAGCAGCCAAACCCCCTATGAGCAGTTCTTC
CDR3: CASSQTPYEQFF
V: TRBV27
D: -
length: 12
size: -
J: TRBJ2-1

DNA: TGTGCCAGCAGCCCCAGGGACGCATCCTACGAGCAGTACTTC
CDR3: CASSPRDASYEQYF
V: TRBV9
D: -
length: 14
size: -
J: TRBJ2-7

DNA: TGTGCCGGCCAGGACACAGATACGCAGTATTTT
CDR3: CAGQDTDTQYF
V: TRBV7-9
D: -
length: 11
size: -
J: TRBJ2-3

DNA: TGCGCCAGCAGCGAAGGACTAGCGGGAGGGTTAGGTATCTACGAGCAGTACTTC
CDR3: CASSEGLAGGLGIYEQYF
V: TRBV5-1
D: TRBD2
length: 18
size: once
J: TRBJ2-7

DNA: TGCGCCAGCAGCCGGGGGGCTGACGAGCAGTACTTC
CDR3: CASSRGADEQYF
V: TRBV23-1
D: -
length: 12
size: -
J: TRBJ2-7

DNA: TGTGCCAGCAGCTTAAACAGGGCCTACGAGCAGTACTTC
CDR3: CASSLNRAYEQYF
V: TRBV11-2
D: -
length: 13
size: -
J: TRBJ2-7

DNA: TGTGCCAGCAGTGAAGGAGTGAGACAGATTTACAATGAGCAGTTCTTC
CDR3: CASSEGVRQIYNEQFF
V: TRBV6-1
D: -
length: 16
size: once
J: TRBJ2-1

DNA: TGTGCCAGCAGTTACTCACGGGGCAGAACCTACGAGCAGTACTTC
CDR3: CASSYSRGRTYEQYF
V: TRBV6-6
D: -
length: 15
size: -
J: TRBJ2-7

DNA: TGTGCCAGCAGCACTGGACAGGGCTCCTACGAGCAGTACTTC
CDR3: CASSTGQGSYEQYF
V: TRBV7-2
D: TRBD1
length: 14
size: -
J: TRBJ2-7

DNA: TGCGCCAGCAGCCAAGATGGGGGAACAAACACTGAAGCTTTCTTT
CDR3: CASSQDGGTNTEAFF
V: TRBV4-1
D: -
length: 15
size: -
J: TRBJ1-1

DNA: TGCAGCGTTGAAGGGGCGACTACGGAGCAAGAGACCCAGTACTTC
CDR3: CSVEGATTEQETQYF
V: TRBV29-1
D: -
length: 15
size: once
J: TRBJ2-5

DNA: TGTGCCAGCAGTGAGAGAGGGGGAAGAGGGGAGCTGTTTTTT
CDR3: CASSERGGRGELFF
V: TRBV2
D: -
length: 14
size: -
J: TRBJ2-2

DNA: TGTGCCAGCAGCTTAGAGTGGGGGGAGACAAGGGATGAAAAACTGTTTTTT
CDR3: CASSLEWGETRDEKLFF
V: TRBV11-2
D: -
length: 17
size: -
J: TRBJ1-4

DNA: TGTGCCAGCAGCTTAGTATCAGGAGGTGAAGCTTTCTTT
CDR3: CASSLVSGGEAFF
V: TRBV7-6
D: -
length: 13
size: -
J: TRBJ1-1

DNA: TGTGCCAGCAGCGTATTCGGAGGGCCCTCTTACGAGCAGTACTTC
CDR3: CASSVFGGPSYEQYF
V: TRBV9
D: -
length: 15
size: -
J: TRBJ2-7

DNA: TGTGCTAGTGGTGCGGGACAGGGGGGCTTCTACAATGAGCAGTTCTTC
CDR3: CASGAGQGGFYNEQFF
V: TRBV12-5
D: TRBD1
length: 16
size: -
J: TRBJ2-1

DNA: TGTGCCAGCAGCTTACAGGGCCCCGAGCAGTACTTC
CDR3: CASSLQGPEQYF
V: TRBV9
D: -
length: 12
size: -
J: TRBJ2-7

DNA: TGTGCCAGCAGCCGTAACAGGGACCTGAACACTGAAGCTTTCTTT
CDR3: CASSRNRDLNTEAFF
V: TRBV7-9
D: -
length: 15
size: -
J: TRBJ1-1

DNA: TGTGCCAGCAGCTTGGATCAGAAACCCTACAATGAGCAGTTCTTC
CDR3: CASSLDQKPYNEQFF
V: TRBV5-6
D: -
length: 15
size: -
J: TRBJ2-1

DNA: TGCGCCAGGGACGGCCAAGCCTTC
CDR3: CARDGQAF
V: TRBV23-1
D: -
length: 8
size: -
J: TRBJ1-2

DNA: TGTGCCAGCAGCTCGACCCTTAATTCACCCCTCCACTTT
CDR3: CASSSTLNSPLHF
V: TRBV7-9
D: -
length: 13
size: -
J: TRBJ1-6

DNA: TGTGCCAGCAGTTACTCCCTAGCGGGAGGCCCCTACGAGCAGTACTTC
CDR3: CASSYSLAGGPYEQYF
V: TRBV6-5
D: TRBD2
length: 16
size: -
J: TRBJ2-7

DNA: TGCGCCAGCAGCCAAGCCTGGGGGGATCGAGACGAGCAGTACTTC
CDR3: CASSQAWGDRDEQYF
V: TRBV4-1
D: -
length: 15
size: -
J: TRBJ2-7

DNA: TGTGCCAGCAGCTTAACGGACAGCGAAATAAACATTCAGTACTTC
CDR3: CASSLTDSEINIQYF
V: TRBV13
D: -
length: 15
size: -
J: TRBJ2-4

DNA: TGCAGCGTCAGGGGAACTAGCGGCAATGAGCAGTTCTTC
CDR3: CSVRGTSGNEQFF
V: TRBV29-1
D: TRBD2
length: 13
size: -
J: TRBJ2-1

DNA: TGTGCCAGCAGCTTTTTGACAGGGGGTGCTCCTAGCGAGCAGTACTTC
CDR3: CASSFLTGGAPSEQYF
V: TRBV5-6
D: TRBD1
length: 16
size: -
J: TRBJ2-7

DNA: TGTGCCAGCAGCGGCCGGGAGCTGTTTTTT
CDR3: CASSGRELFF
V: TRBV9
D: -
length: 10
size: -
J: TRBJ2-2

DNA: TGTGCCAGCAGCGCGGCGGGACAGGGTAATACCCAGTACTTC
CDR3: CASSAAGQGNTQYF
V: TRBV5-4
D: TRBD1
length: 14
size: -
J: TRBJ2-7

DNA: TGTGCCAGCAGCTTGCGACGACAGAACACCGGGGAGCTGTTTTTT
CDR3: CASSLRRQNTGELFF
V: TRBV5-6
D: -
length: 15
size: -
J: TRBJ2-2

DNA: TGTGCCAGTGCGGAAGGTCGGTACCCCTACGAGCAGTACTTC
CDR3: CASAEGRYPYEQYF
V: TRBV25-1
D: -
length: 14
size: -
J: TRBJ2-7

DNA: TGTGCCAGCAGCTTAACCATTACAGGGCCCTACGAGCAGTACTTC
CDR3: CASSLTITGPYEQYF
V: TRBV11-2
D: -
length: 15
size: -
J: TRBJ2-7

DNA: TGTGCCAGTAGTCCGGACAGAAACAATGAGCAGTTCTTC
CDR3: CASSPDRNNEQFF
V: TRBV19
D: -
length: 13
size: -
J: TRBJ2-1

DNA: TGCGCCAGCAGCTTGACCGCAGGTGGCGAGCAGTACTTC
CDR3: CASSLTAGGEQYF
V: TRBV5-1
D: -
length: 13
size: -
J: TRBJ2-7

DNA: TGCAGCGTTTACGAGGAGCTCGGCTATGGCTACACCTTC
CDR3: CSVYEELGYGYTF
V: TRBV29-1
D: -
length: 13
size: -
J: TRBJ1-2

DNA: TGTGCCAGCAGCCCGGGACAGGGGTTAAGCCGTGGCTACACCTTC
CDR3: CASSPGQGLSRGYTF
V: TRBV14
D: TRBD1
length: 15
size: once
J: TRBJ1-2

DNA: TGTGCCAGCAGTTTAAGGAGACTAGCTGGCCGACTTTACAATGAGCAGTTCTTC
CDR3: CASSLRRLAGRLYNEQFF
V: TRBV28
D: TRBD2
length: 18
size: -
J: TRBJ2-1

DNA: TGTGCCAGCTCACTCCTTACTAGCGGAGGACCTAGCACAGATACGCAGTATTTT
CDR3: CASSLLTSGGPSTDTQYF
V: TRBV18
D: TRBD2
length: 18
size: -
J: TRBJ2-3

DNA: TGTGCCAGCAGCGGGGGCCTAGCGGGAGTTCGCCAAGAGACCCAGTACTTC
CDR3: CASSGGLAGVRQETQYF
V: TRBV9
D: TRBD2
length: 17
size: -
J: TRBJ2-5